Listed below are T cell receptor beta chains from one sample, sequenced in a study of regulatory T cells. The repertoire was sequenced with immunoSEQ multiplex PCR; TCRdb's copy has only in-frame clones and lacks some. The sample records tens of thousands of clones, approximately 91% being singletons. The sequencing input was conventional CD4+ T cells sorted from blood. Receptor source: a child between 10 and 17 years old with CD3G deficiency. CDR3s include the opening cysteine and the closing phenylalanine or tryptophan.

v_call	j_call	cdr3_aa
TRBV28	TRBJ2-2	CASSLNRGVGGELFF
TRBV7-8	TRBJ2-5	CASSLESGTRQYF
TRBV28	TRBJ2-7	CASSFARVNYEQYF
TRBV7-9	TRBJ2-7	CASSKTGTSGYEQYF
TRBV11-2	TRBJ2-5	CASSLTGNQETQYF
TRBV11-2	TRBJ2-7	CASSLASRAGSYEQYF
TRBV6-6	TRBJ2-3	CASSYGRGYTDTQYF
TRBV10-3	TRBJ1-2	CAISEGNFYGYTF
TRBV28	TRBJ2-5	CASNRRRGLGSETQYF
TRBV11-2	TRBJ2-1	CASSPSLPGGPGEQFF